The 26 T cell receptor beta chains given below trace back to one sample, sequenced in a study of T cells in Graves' hyperthyroidism and ophthalmopathy. It was RNA transcripts that yielded the amplified TCR beta CDR3 regions. TCR CDR3 underwent first-round RT-PCR with the HTBI primer set. TCRdb independently ran MiXCR on the multiplex PCR reads; one entry per CDR3 protein. The table records 490,000 or so distinct CDR3 sequences, roughly 23% of them present only once. The sequenced sample consisted of blood. The receptors were gathered from a woman in her 70s with Graves' ophthalmopathy.

This clonotype was seen only a few times. The V and J genes are TRBV9 and TRBJ2-7; 8 bases are shared with TRBD1. From germline, CDR1 is SGDLS and CDR2 YYNGEE. The CDR3 sequence is 14 residues long. Losses at the gene ends were 1 base for V and 7 bases for J; bases not matched to a gene: 7. CDR3 nucleotide sequence: TGTGCCAGCAGCGTAACGGACAGGGTGGGGGAGCAGTACTTC. It translates to CASSVTDRVGEQYF.

The sample holds a few counts of this clonotype. The chain recombines TRBV2 with TRBJ2-1; D possibly corresponds to TRBD2 (7 bases). V lost 3 bases to trimming and J lost 14 bases, with 17 bases between them. In germline, CDR1 is SNHLY, CDR2 FYNNEI. This CDR3 is 13 amino acids long. CDR3 region: CASSDVLGGGEFF. CDR3 nucleotides: TGTGCCAGCAGTGACGTGCTAGGAGGGGGGGAGTTCTTC.

This clonotype was detected a few times. The chain links TRBV5-1 to TRBJ2-1; 13 bases line up with TRBD2. The CDR3 runs 14 residues. J was trimmed by 7 bases and V by 4 bases; bases with no gene match: 2. Germline V gives CDR1 SGHRS, CDR2 YFSETQ. CDR3 region: CASSPLAGGNEQFF. The CDR3 DNA is TGCGCCAGCAGCCCACTAGCGGGAGGGAATGAGCAGTTCTTC.

This clonotype was detected only a few times. This rearrangement joins TRBV20-1 to TRBJ2-7, with a weak D call TRBD1 (5 bases). Germline loops: CDR1 DFQATT, CDR2 SNEGSKA (reference sequence). The ends were cut back, 0 bases at V and 3 bases at J, with 9 bases in the middle. The CDR3 is 13 residues long. The CDR3 DNA sequence: TGCAGTGCTAGAGATGGGGCATACTACGAGCAGTACTTC. Translated: CSARDGAYYEQYF.

This chain links TRBV20-1 with TRBJ2-7, with 13 positions matching TRBD2. CDR1 and CDR2 (germline): DFQATT, SNEGSKA (reference sequence). V was pared by 6 bases and J by 5 bases, with 16 bases of the junction left unmatched. The CDR3 extends over 17 amino acids. Here the CDR3 DNA reads TGCAGTGCATCAGGAGGGAGGACTAGCGGGAGTTTCGACGAGCAGTACTTC. It yields the protein CSASGGRTSGSFDEQYF.

The chain uses TRBV5-1 and TRBJ2-7, with no clear D. Germline values: CDR1 SGHRS, CDR2 YFSETQ. This CDR3 has 18 amino acids. V was cut by 0 bases and J by 3 bases, with 22 bases left in between. The CDR3 DNA follows: TGCGCCAGCAGCTTGGCGATAAAAGGTCCAAACTCTGGCTACGAGCAGTACTTC. It encodes CASSLAIKGPNSGYEQYF.

This clonotype was recorded at least ten times. The chain carries TRBV12-3 or TRBV12-4 and TRBJ2-7; the D gene is possibly TRBD2 (5 bases). V was trimmed by 7 bases and J by 0 bases, leaving 10 bases between them. This CDR3 spans 13 amino acids. Here the CDR3 DNA reads TGTGCCAGCACCCTGGGGAGCTCCTACGAGCAGTACTTC. The encoded protein is CASTLGSSYEQYF.

The chain recombines TRBV27 with TRBJ2-1; 12 positions agree with TRBD2. J gave up 15 bases and V 5 bases, and 8 bases lay outside the gene matches. The CDR3 length is 13 residues. Germline CDR1 MNHEY, CDR2 SMNVEV (reference sequence). The CDR3 spells CASSVTSGRLPFF. The CDR3 bases are TGTGCCAGCAGTGTTACTAGCGGGAGGTTACCGTTCTTC.

This clonotype was seen a few times. The chain joins TRBV9 to TRBJ2-3; D is perhaps TRBD2 (5 bases). The germline gives CDR1 SGDLS, CDR2 YYNGEE. V gave up 0 bases and J gave up 2 bases, with 10 bases separating them. The CDR3 sequence is 15 residues long. Here the CDR3 reads CASSVVERITDTQYF. CDR3 in DNA: TGTGCCAGCAGCGTAGTGGAGCGGATCACAGATACGCAGTATTTT.

This clonotype was counted only a few times. V usage is TRBV20-1 and J usage is TRBJ1-5; D is unresolved. The length of the CDR3 is 12 residues. Deletions cut 3 bases from V and 2 bases from J, with 5 bases between. Germline CDR1 DFQATT, CDR2 SNEGSKA (reference sequence). CDR3 in amino acids: CSASGRNQPQHF. The CDR3 DNA reads TGCAGTGCTAGCGGGCGCAATCAGCCCCAGCATTTT.

This clonotype showed up just a few times. CDR3 region: CASSGRQGRNTEAFF. CDR3 DNA: TGTGCCAGCAGTGGTAGACAGGGCCGGAACACTGAAGCTTTCTTT. The J gene is TRBJ1-1, the V gene TRBV6-1; 7 bases align to TRBD1. The CDR3 sequence is 15 residues long. V lost 4 bases and J lost 1; bases outside the gene matches: 6. CDR1 and CDR2 from the germline V gene are MNHNS and SASEGT.

In regard to this clonotype: The conserved final phenylalanine or tryptophan is absent from the CDR3, which likely points to a read error. The rearrangement links TRBV18 to TRBJ2-7; TRBD1 or TRBD2 may be the D gene (5 bases each). The CDR3 runs 15 residues. V was cut by 4 bases and J by 3 bases, with 16 bases left in between. Germline CDR1 and CDR2: KGHSH and LQKENI. CDR3 region: CASSLPPGPSYEQYL. The CDR3 nucleotides read TGTGCCAGCTCACTGCCTCCGGGACCGAGCTACGAGCAGTACCTC.

There are a few counts of this clonotype. V is TRBV28 and J is TRBJ1-2; 10 nucleotides line up with TRBD1. The CDR3 length is 16 residues. The V and J ends lost 10 bases and 1 base, in that order; junction bases with no gene match: 12. The V gene's germline CDR1 is MDHEN and CDR2 SYDVKM. In DNA, the CDR3 is TGTGCCACCCACGGTCCCGACAGGGGGCATAACTATGGCTACACCTTC. Translation gives CATHGPDRGHNYGYTF.

This clonotype was counted many times. The V gene is TRBV28, the J gene TRBJ1-1, with D possibly matching TRBD1 (5 bases). CDR1 and CDR2 from the germline V gene are MDHEN and SYDVKM. Trimming took off 5 bases at V and 0 bases at J, with 16 bases between the two ends. This CDR3 region has 16 residues. CDR3 sequence: CASSPSGGAMNTEAFF. CDR3 in DNA: TGTGCCAGCAGTCCTTCTGGGGGAGCGATGAACACTGAAGCTTTCTTT. Full variable domain (remainder filled in from reference TRBV28 and TRBJ1-1): DVKVTQSSRYLVKRTGEKVFLECVQDMDHENMFWYRQDPGLGLRLIYFSYDVKMKEKGDIPEGYSVSREKKERFSLILESASTNQTSMYLCASSPSGGAMNTEAFFGQGTRLTVV.

This clonotype was seen only a few times. V and J are TRBV20-1 and TRBJ2-7; D is undetermined. CDR1 and CDR2 (germline): DFQATT, SNEGSKA (reference sequence). V shed 0 bases and J shed 4 bases, with 4 bases lying between them. This CDR3 region has 11 residues. CDR3 sequence (DNA): TGCAGTGCTAGAGATAATTACGAGCAGTACTTC. It translates to CSARDNYEQYF.

CDR3 DNA sequence: TGTGCCAGTAGTATCGGACAGGGGCTCCAGCATTTT. Protein: CASSIGQGLQHF. The rearrangement uses TRBV19 and TRBJ1-5; 9 bases are shared with TRBD1. Germline lookup yields CDR1 LNHDA and CDR2 SQIVND (reference sequence). The CDR3 has 12 residues. The trim removed 3 bases at V and 12 bases at J, leaving 3 bases unmatched.

This clonotype was detected only a few times. This chain joins TRBV7-9 and TRBJ1-2, with 7 bases fitting TRBD1. Trimming cost V 8 bases and J 7 bases; bases outside gene matches: 4. The germline V gene has CDR1 SEHNR and CDR2 FQNEAQ (reference sequence). The CDR3 runs 11 residues. The CDR3 coding sequence is TGTGCCAGCGGGCCAGGGGGTGGCTACACCTTC. Translation gives CASGPGGGYTF.

This clonotype was detected a few times. The chain joins TRBV6-2 or TRBV6-3 to TRBJ1-2, with D hard to call. The CDR3 extends over 13 amino acids. Germline V lookup: CDR1 MNHEY, CDR2 SVGEGT. Trimming cost V 2 bases and J 6 bases, with 10 bases left between them. CDR3 nucleotide sequence: TGTGCCAGCAGTTACGGGGATCTAGATGGCTACACCTTC. Protein sequence: CASSYGDLDGYTF.

V usage is TRBV27 and J usage is TRBJ1-6, with TRBD1 matching 9 bases. CDR1 is MNHEY, CDR2 SMNVEV, per germline (reference sequence). The CDR3 is made up of 16 amino acids. Unmatched junction bases numbered 9, after V lost 7 bases and J lost 5 bases. The CDR3 sequence: CASNTGGAVNNSPLHF. For the CDR3, the DNA is TGTGCCAGCAATACAGGGGGCGCGGTAAATAATTCACCCCTCCACTTT.

The chain joins TRBV6-1 to TRBJ2-2; possibly TRBD2 for D (5 bases). This CDR3 contains 13 residues. The germline V gene has CDR1 MNHNS and CDR2 SASEGT. V gave up 8 bases and J gave up 6 bases, with 13 bases separating them. The CDR3 loop reads CASGLTRPGELFF. CDR3 coding DNA: TGTGCCAGCGGCCTTACTAGGCCCGGGGAGCTGTTTTTT.

This clonotype has more than one count but fewer than ten. The chain links TRBV7-2 to TRBJ1-1; D might be TRBD1 (5 bases). CDR3 size: 15 residues. Germline CDR1 is SGHTA and CDR2 is FQGNSA. With 1 base removed from V and 5 bases from J, the gap between germline ends came to 14 bases. This CDR3 is CASSLVVRGGTEAFF. CDR3 nucleotides: TGTGCCAGCAGCTTAGTCGTGCGGGGCGGAACTGAAGCTTTCTTT.

CDR3 sequence reads: CASSQGDSGGYGYTF. The CDR3 DNA follows: TGTGCCAGCAGCCAAGGCGACTCAGGGGGGTATGGCTACACCTTC. The J gene is TRBJ1-2, the V gene TRBV4-2, with 7 bases matching TRBD1. The CDR3 runs to 15 residues. V lost 1 base to trimming and J lost 5 bases; unmatched junction nucleotides: 7. The germline CDR1 and CDR2 sequences are LGHNA and YNFKEQ.

The V and J genes are TRBV6-6 and TRBJ1-3, with a weak D call TRBD1 (6 bases). V lost 0 bases to trimming and J lost 0 bases, with 12 bases between them. CDR1 is MNHNY and CDR2 is SVGAGI in the germline V gene (reference sequence). The CDR3 runs to 17 residues. The CDR3 DNA follows: TGTGCCAGCAGTTACTCGTCCGGGGACAACTCTGGAAACACCATATATTTT. It encodes CASSYSSGDNSGNTIYF.

This chain uses TRBV10-3 with TRBJ1-2; 8 bases align to TRBD1. Germline V gene data show CDR1 as ENHRY and CDR2 as SYGVKD. The CDR3 has 13 residues. V gave up 2 bases and J gave up 9 bases; unmatched junction bases: 5. The CDR3 sequence: CAISETGGERYTF. DNA of the CDR3: TGTGCCATCAGTGAGACAGGGGGTGAACGCTACACCTTC.

The chain has TRBV9 and TRBJ1-5; TRBD1 matches at 10 bases. J gave up 6 bases and V 3 bases, and 6 bases lay outside the gene matches. Germline CDR1 and CDR2: SGDLS and YYNGEE. This CDR3 is 15 amino acids long. The CDR3 protein is CASSDGTGASQPQHF. CDR3 in DNA: TGTGCCAGCAGCGATGGGACAGGGGCTAGTCAGCCCCAGCATTTT. The entire variable domain, with the rest obtained from reference TRBV9 and TRBJ1-5, is as follows: DSGVTQTPKHLITATGQRVTLRCSPRSGDLSVYWYQQSLDQGLQFLIQYYNGEERAKGNILERFSAQQFPDLHSELNLSSLELGDSALYFCASSDGTGASQPQHFGDGTRLSIL.

There are many counts of this clonotype. DNA of the CDR3: TGTGCCAGCAGTGAAGCAGCGGGACGGGGGAGGAACACTGAAGCTTTCTTT. It yields the protein CASSEAAGRGRNTEAFF. The chain uses TRBV6-1 and TRBJ1-1; maybe TRBD1 (5 bases). Germline CDR1 reads MNHNS; CDR2 reads SASEGT. This CDR3 has 17 residues. V lost 0 bases and J 1 base, leaving 15 bases between the germline ends.